The entry below gives a single T cell receptor (beta chain) sequence along with its context. What it binds is not known. The data were taken from a study of response to subunit inactivated influenza vaccine. V lost 0 bases to trimming and J lost 2 bases; unmatched junction nucleotides: 13. There are 19 residues in the CDR3. Study-level findings and limits: Authors suggested few new T cells are recruited by each seasonal influenza vaccination.

Each CDR3 protein gets one entry after TCRdb re-called the RT-PCR reads with MiXCR. The sample has around 760,000 distinct CDR3 sequences; over 11% are singletons. This clonotype originated in a middle-aged man who received an inactivated influenza vaccine. This rearrangement joins TRBV12-3 or TRBV12-4 to TRBJ2-7; 10 nucleotides match TRBD2. Material: PBMCs from blood, obtained around two weeks before vaccination. CDR3 sequence (DNA): TGTGCCAGCAGTTTAGCGCTAAGGGGACTAGCGTTTAGGACCTACGAGCAGTACTTC. It is translated as CASSLALRGLAFRTYEQYF.